This T cell receptor (beta chain) stems from a study of shared clonotypes between healthy human individuals. The assay was immunoSEQ multiplex PCR, and TCRdb's table has in-frame clones only and misses some. This table has some 2,000,000 clones, 90% to 95% appearing once. V was clipped by 2 bases and J by 1 base, with 21 bases between them. This CDR3 is built from 18 residues. Per germline, CDR1 SGDLS and CDR2 YYNGEE. This sequence joins TRBV9 and TRBJ1-1; maybe TRBD1 (6 bases). The receptor comes from a man in his late teens or twenties in good health. Source material: naive CD4+ T cells sorted from blood. Subset defined: CD45RA+ positively selected. The CDR3 DNA follows: TGTGCCAGCAGCGTCACCGAACAGGGAATGGAATGGAACACTGAAGCTTTCTTT. Translation gives CASSVTEQGMEWNTEAFF.